The source of this T cell receptor (beta chain) is a study of T cells in Graves' hyperthyroidism and ophthalmopathy. Findings and caveats of the study: The model's output predicted ophthalmopathy at a median of about 6.5 months prior to onset. Ophthalmopathy and stable hyperthyroidism were separated by a 13 V-J model.

Uncontrolled infection, other autoimmune disease, pregnancy or lactation barred patients from enrollment. The source material, RNA transcripts, was used to amplify TCR beta CDR3 regions. First-round RT-PCR with HTBI primers amplified the TCR CDR3 region. Using its own MiXCR run on the multiplex PCR reads, TCRdb lists one record per CDR3 protein. Seen here are about 260,000 distinct CDR3 sequences, about 25% observed once, and the top ten hold approximately 30%. There are 14 residues in the CDR3. V shed 6 bases and J shed 2 bases, with 13 bases lying between them. This clonotype was counted many times. No antigen is known for it.

This receptor was obtained from a man in his forties or fifties with Graves' hyperthyroidism that later progressed to Graves' ophthalmopathy. The chain is built from TRBV12-3 or TRBV12-4 and TRBJ2-5; D is perhaps TRBD2 (7 bases). Specimen: blood. CDR3 sequence reads: CASSRGAVQETQYF. In DNA form, the CDR3 reads TGTGCCAGCAGCCGGGGGGCGGTACAAGAGACCCAGTACTTC.